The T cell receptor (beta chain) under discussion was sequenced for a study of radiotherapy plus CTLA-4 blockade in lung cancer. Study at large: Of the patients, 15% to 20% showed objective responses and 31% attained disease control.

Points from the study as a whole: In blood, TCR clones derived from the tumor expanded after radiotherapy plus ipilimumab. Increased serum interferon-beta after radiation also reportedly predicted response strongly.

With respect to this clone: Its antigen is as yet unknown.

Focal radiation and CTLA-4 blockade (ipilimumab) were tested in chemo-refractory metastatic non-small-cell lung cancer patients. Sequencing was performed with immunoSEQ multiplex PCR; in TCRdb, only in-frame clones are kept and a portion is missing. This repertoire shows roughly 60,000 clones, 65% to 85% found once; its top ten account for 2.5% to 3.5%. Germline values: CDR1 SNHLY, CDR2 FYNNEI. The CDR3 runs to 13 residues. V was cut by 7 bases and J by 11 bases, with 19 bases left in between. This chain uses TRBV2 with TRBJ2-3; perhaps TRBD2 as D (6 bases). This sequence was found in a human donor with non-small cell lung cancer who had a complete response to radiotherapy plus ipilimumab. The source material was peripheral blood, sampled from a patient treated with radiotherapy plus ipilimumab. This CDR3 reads CASNGVAAGMQYF. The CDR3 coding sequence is TGTGCCAGCAATGGGGTAGCCGCGGGGATGCAGTATTTT. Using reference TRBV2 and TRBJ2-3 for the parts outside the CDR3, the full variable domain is EPEVTQTPSHQVTQMGQEVILRCVPISNHLYFYWYRQILGQKVEFLVSFYNNEISEKSEIFDDQFSVERPDGSNFTLKIRSTKLEDSAMYFCASNGVAAGMQYFGPGTRLTVL.